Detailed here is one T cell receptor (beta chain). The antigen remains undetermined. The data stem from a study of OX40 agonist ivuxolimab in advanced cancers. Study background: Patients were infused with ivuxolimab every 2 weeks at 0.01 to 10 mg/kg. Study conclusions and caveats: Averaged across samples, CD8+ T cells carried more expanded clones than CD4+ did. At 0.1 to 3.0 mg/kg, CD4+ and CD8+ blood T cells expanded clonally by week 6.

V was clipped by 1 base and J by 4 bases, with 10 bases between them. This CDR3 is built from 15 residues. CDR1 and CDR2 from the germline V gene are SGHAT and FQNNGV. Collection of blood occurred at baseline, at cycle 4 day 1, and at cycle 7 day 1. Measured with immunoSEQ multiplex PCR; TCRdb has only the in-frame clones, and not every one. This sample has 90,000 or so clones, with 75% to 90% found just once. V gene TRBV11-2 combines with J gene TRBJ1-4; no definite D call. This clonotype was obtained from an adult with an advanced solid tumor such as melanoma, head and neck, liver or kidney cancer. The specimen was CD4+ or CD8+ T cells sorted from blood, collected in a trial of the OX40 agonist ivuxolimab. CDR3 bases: TGTGCCAGCAGCTTAGTAGACGGAGTTAATGAAAAACTGTTTTTT. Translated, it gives CASSLVDGVNEKLFF.